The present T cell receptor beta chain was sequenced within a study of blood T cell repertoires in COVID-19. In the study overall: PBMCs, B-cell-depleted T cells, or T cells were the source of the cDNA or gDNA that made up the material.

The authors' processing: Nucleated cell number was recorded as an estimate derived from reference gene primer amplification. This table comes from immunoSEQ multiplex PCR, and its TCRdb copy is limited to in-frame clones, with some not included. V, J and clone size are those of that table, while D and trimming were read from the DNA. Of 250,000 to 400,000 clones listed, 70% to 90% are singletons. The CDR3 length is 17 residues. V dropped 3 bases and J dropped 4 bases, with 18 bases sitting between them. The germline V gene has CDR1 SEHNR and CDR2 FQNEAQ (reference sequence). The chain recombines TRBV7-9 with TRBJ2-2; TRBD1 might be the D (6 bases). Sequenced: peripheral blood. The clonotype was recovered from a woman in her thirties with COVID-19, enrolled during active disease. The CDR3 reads CASSLRKQGSTTGELFF. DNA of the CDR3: TGTGCCAGCAGCTTGAGGAAACAGGGAAGTACCACCGGGGAGCTGTTTTTT.